This T cell receptor beta chain emerged from a study of vaccination and CD4 T cells after COVID-19. At the level of the study: Overlapping peptides of the spike proteins of SARS-CoV-2, HCoV-NL63, HCoV-OC43 and HCoV-229E were used for cell stimulation. Study-wide findings and caveats: Convalescent patients displayed spike mono-reactivity in 304 of 307 vaccine-specific clones.

Germline CDR1 is GTSNPN and CDR2 is SVGIG (reference sequence). This CDR3 is built from 15 residues. V lost 0 bases and J lost 4, with 15 bases in between. Worth noting for this clonotype: As yet, its antigen is unknown.

Scientists ran DNA taken from cultured CD4+ T cells through the Oncomine TCR Beta short-read assay for sequencing. Once CD4+ T cells had been cultured, genomic DNA was extracted from them. TCRdb re-called the PCR reads with MiXCR, one entry per CDR3 protein. This sample has some 10,000 distinct CDR3 sequences, with 30% to 40% found just once. Treatment reported: approximately 10-day PBMC culture with coronavirus spike peptide pools or control peptides (ViraFEST assay). Collection of the unexposed donor's CD4+ T cells took place before the COVID-19 pandemic (2011-2018). Expanded clonotypes were found by TCR sequencing after peptide-pool stimulation (ViraFEST). Half the growth medium was swapped for new IL-2 medium on days 3 and 7.

The sequencing sample was made of CD4+ T cells from blood, cultured in vitro. The receptor comes from a human donor in good health. The chain recombines TRBV30 with TRBJ1-2; TRBD1 might be the D (5 bases). The CDR3 nucleotides read TGTGCCTGGAGTGTACTAGGCGGGGCGGGCTATGGCTACACCTTC. It is translated as CAWSVLGGAGYGYTF.